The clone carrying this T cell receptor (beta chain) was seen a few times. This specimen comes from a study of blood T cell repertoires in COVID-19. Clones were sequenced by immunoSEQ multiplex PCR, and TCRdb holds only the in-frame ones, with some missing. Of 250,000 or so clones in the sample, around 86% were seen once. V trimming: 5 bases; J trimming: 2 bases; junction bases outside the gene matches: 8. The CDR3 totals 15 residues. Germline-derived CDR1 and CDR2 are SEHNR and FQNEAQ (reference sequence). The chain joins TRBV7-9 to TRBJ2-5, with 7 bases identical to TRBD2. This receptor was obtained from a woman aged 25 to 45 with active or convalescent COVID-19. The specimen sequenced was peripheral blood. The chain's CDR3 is CASSPSGVIQETQYF. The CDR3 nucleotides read TGTGCCAGCAGCCCGAGCGGGGTGATACAAGAGACCCAGTACTTC.